Each of the 25 T cell receptor beta chains below was sequenced from the same sample in a study of T cell responses to AZD1222 COVID-19 vaccine. The assay was immunoSEQ multiplex PCR, and TCRdb's table has in-frame clones only and misses some. The sample holds about 86,000 clones, roughly 88% seen once. The sequences come from peripheral blood, collected 28 days after the second AZD1222 dose. These receptors all stem from an adult who received the AZD1222 COVID-19 vaccine.

The chain links TRBV3-1 (or the pseudogene TRBV3-2) to TRBJ1-3; D not certain. V lost 1 base, J lost 0 bases, and 4 bases lay in between. Looked up from germline, CDR1 is LGHDT and CDR2 is YNNKEL (reference sequence). CDR3 length equals 14 residues. In nucleotides, the CDR3 is TGTGCCAGCAGCCAAGTAGACTCTGGAAACACCATATATTTT. Translating it yields CASSQVDSGNTIYF.

CDR3: CASSYSGSVSQYF. Here the CDR3 DNA reads TGTGCCAGCAGTTACTCGGGGTCGGTGAGCCAGTACTTC. The chain links TRBV6-2 or TRBV6-3 to TRBJ2-5, with D uncertain. This CDR3 region has 13 residues. Germline V gene sequence: CDR1 MNHEY, CDR2 SVGEGT. V was trimmed by 0 bases and J by 10 bases, leaving 12 bases between them.

The rearrangement uses TRBV6-2 or TRBV6-3 and TRBJ2-3; D remains unclear. The CDR3 has 17 residues. Trimming stripped 5 bases from V and 0 bases from J, with 18 bases between. Germline V CDR1 and CDR2: MNHEY, SVGEGT. The CDR3 region is CASSPRAWTVSTDTQYF. The DNA for the CDR3 is TGTGCCAGCAGTCCAAGAGCTTGGACGGTAAGCACAGATACGCAGTATTTT.

The chain has TRBV9 and TRBJ1-3, with TRBD1 identical over 10 bases. V lost 3 bases to trimming and J lost 2 bases; unmatched junction nucleotides: 5. The CDR3 is 16 amino acids. Germline V CDR1 and CDR2: SGDLS, YYNGEE. In nucleotides, the CDR3 is TGTGCCAGCAGCGCACGACAGGGGGCTGCTGGAAACACCATATATTTT. Amino acids: CASSARQGAAGNTIYF.

The gene calls are TRBV6-5 and TRBJ2-1, with a tentative D call TRBD1 (6 bases). Per germline, CDR1 MNHEY and CDR2 SVGAGI. This CDR3 comprises 13 residues. V was trimmed by 7 bases and J by 2 bases, leaving 9 bases between them. This CDR3 is CASTEGAYNEQFF. The DNA for the CDR3 is TGTGCCAGCACCGAGGGGGCCTACAATGAGCAGTTCTTC.

V and J are TRBV9 and TRBJ2-7; TRBD2 aligns across 14 bases. The length of the CDR3 is 17 residues. The J segment lost 5 bases and the V segment lost 0 bases, leaving 7 bases of the junction unmatched. Germline values: CDR1 SGDLS, CDR2 YYNGEE. CDR3 nucleotides: TGTGCCAGCAGCGTAGTAGGGACTAGCGGGAGTTTCAACGAGCAGTACTTC. Protein sequence: CASSVVGTSGSFNEQYF. The full variable domain, completed using reference TRBV9 and TRBJ2-7, is DSGVTQTPKHLITATGQRVTLRCSPRSGDLSVYWYQQSLDQGLQFLIQYYNGEERAKGNILERFSAQQFPDLHSELNLSSLELGDSALYFCASSVVGTSGSFNEQYFGPGTRLTVT.

The chain uses TRBV11-3 and TRBJ2-1; possibly TRBD2 for D (5 bases). Per germline, CDR1 SGHNT and CDR2 YENEEA. V lost 5 bases to trimming and J lost 9 bases, with 8 bases between them. The CDR3 is 11 residues long. The CDR3 loop is CASSPDSEQFF. CDR3 bases: TGTGCCAGCAGCCCGGACTCTGAGCAGTTCTTC.

This rearrangement joins TRBV2 to TRBJ2-1, with 14 bases aligning to TRBD2. CDR1 and CDR2 (germline): SNHLY, FYNNEI. J gave up 9 bases and V 6 bases, and 7 bases lay outside the gene matches. This CDR3 is built from 15 residues. The chain's CDR3 is CASRAGLAGVVEQFF. The CDR3 DNA is TGTGCCAGCAGAGCGGGACTAGCGGGAGTTGTTGAGCAGTTCTTC. Together with reference TRBV2 and TRBJ2-1, the CDR3 gives the full variable domain: EPEVTQTPSHQVTQMGQEVILRCVPISNHLYFYWYRQILGQKVEFLVSFYNNEISEKSEIFDDQFSVERPDGSNFTLKIRSTKLEDSAMYFCASRAGLAGVVEQFFGPGTRLTVL.

The chain employs TRBV27 and TRBJ2-1; D uncertain. V lost 4 bases and J 4 bases, leaving 17 bases between the germline ends. There are 16 residues in the CDR3. CDR1 and CDR2 from the germline V gene are MNHEY and SMNVEV (reference sequence). This CDR3 is CASSSPPTVGYNEQFF. In DNA form, the CDR3 reads TGTGCCAGCAGTTCCCCTCCAACGGTAGGGTACAATGAGCAGTTCTTC.

A single count supports this clone. The chain recombines TRBV6-5 with TRBJ2-4; D is uncertain. Trimming took 0 bases from V and 6 from J, leaving 3 bases between them. CDR1 MNHEY and CDR2 SVGAGI come from the germline V gene. The CDR3 covers 12 residues. The CDR3 sequence: CASSYSGNIQYF. DNA of the CDR3: TGTGCCAGCAGTTACTCGGGAAACATTCAGTACTTC.

The chain employs TRBV10-3 and TRBJ2-5, with unresolved D. This CDR3 has 14 amino acids. Germline V gives CDR1 ENHRY, CDR2 SYGVKD. Trimming shortened V by 0 bases and J by 1 base, and 6 bases separated the two germline ends. CDR3 in amino acids: CAISESSSQETQYF. DNA of the CDR3: TGTGCCATCAGTGAGTCAAGCAGCCAAGAGACCCAGTACTTC.

The chain carries TRBV19 and TRBJ2-7, with D possibly called TRBD1 or TRBD2 (6 bases each). V dropped 6 bases and J dropped 2 bases, with 14 bases sitting between them. CDR3 length: 14 residues. Per the germline V gene, CDR1 is LNHDA and CDR2 is SQIVND (reference sequence). CDR3 nucleotides: TGTGCCAGTAGCACCCAAGGGGGGCCCTACGAGCAGTACTTC. Protein: CASSTQGGPYEQYF. Filled out from reference TRBV19 and TRBJ2-7, the complete variable domain reads DGGITQSPKYLFRKEGQNVTLSCEQNLNHDAMYWYRQDPGQGLRLIYYSQIVNDFQKGDIAEGYSVSREKKESFPLTVTSAQKNPTAFYLCASSTQGGPYEQYFGPGTRLTVT.

This rearrangement joins TRBV12-3 or TRBV12-4 to TRBJ2-3; D remains ambiguous. V gave up 5 bases and J gave up 4 bases, with 7 bases separating them. CDR3 length equals 12 residues. The CDR3 coding sequence is TGTGCCAGCAGTCTTAGTCCAGATACGCAGTATTTT. It yields the protein CASSLSPDTQYF.

V usage is TRBV11-3 and J usage is TRBJ1-1, with D possibly being TRBD1 (5 bases). The V end was cut by 5 bases, the J end by 0 bases, with 13 bases between. Germline V gene lookup returns CDR1 SGHNT and CDR2 YENEEA. This CDR3 has 15 residues. This chain's CDR3 is CASSPRRGVNTEAFF. Here the CDR3 DNA reads TGTGCCAGCAGCCCAAGGAGGGGTGTGAACACTGAAGCTTTCTTT.

This chain connects TRBV4-2 to TRBJ2-7, with D possibly TRBD2 on 6 matching bases. Germline lookup yields CDR1 LGHNA and CDR2 YNFKEQ. V was shortened by 0 bases and J by 4 bases, with 19 bases between the two germline ends. CDR3 length: 17 residues. This CDR3 reads CASSQDLPASVGYEQYF. CDR3 nucleotides: TGTGCCAGCAGCCAAGATCTCCCCGCTAGCGTGGGGTACGAGCAGTACTTC.

The rearrangement links TRBV7-3 to TRBJ1-1; the D is unclear. This CDR3 comprises 11 residues. V was shortened by 6 bases and J by 3 bases, with 5 bases between the two germline ends. The germline V gene has CDR1 SGHTA and CDR2 FQGTGA. The CDR3 DNA is TGTGCCAGCAGAGAACACACTGAAGCTTTCTTT. Translating it yields CASREHTEAFF.

V is TRBV27 and J is TRBJ2-2, with 7 bases that match TRBD1. Germline loops: CDR1 MNHEY, CDR2 SMNVEV (reference sequence). V lost 2 bases, J lost 0 bases, and 9 bases stayed unmatched. The CDR3 spans 18 residues. The CDR3 reads CASSLDWDRETNTGELFF. The CDR3 DNA follows: TGTGCCAGCAGTTTAGATTGGGACAGAGAGACGAACACCGGGGAGCTGTTTTTT.

This clone was counted between two and nine times. CDR3 DNA sequence: TGTGCCAGCAGCTCACCCCAGGAACCTAGCACAGATACGCAGTATTTT. This codes for CASSSPQEPSTDTQYF. The J gene is TRBJ2-3, the V gene TRBV7-2; D not resolved. From germline, CDR1 is SGHTA and CDR2 FQGNSA. Deletions cut 4 bases from V and 0 bases from J, with 14 bases between. The CDR3 covers 16 residues.

The V gene is TRBV15, the J gene TRBJ2-5, with D hard to call. Germline lookup yields CDR1 LNHNV and CDR2 YYDKDF (reference sequence). Trimming removed 0 bases at V and 5 bases at J, with 7 bases between. The CDR3 is 13 amino acids. CDR3 coding DNA: TGTGCCACCAGCAGAGATCTTTGGGAGACCCAGTACTTC. Its protein product is CATSRDLWETQYF.

About this clone: Other DNA sequences in the sample encode the same CDR3. The chain combines TRBV5-1 with TRBJ1-5; TRBD1 might be the D (5 bases). The length of the CDR3 is 14 residues. Trimming pared 0 bases from V and 7 bases from J, leaving 11 bases between. CDR1 is SGHRS and CDR2 is YFSETQ in the germline V gene. CDR3 region: CASSLVGGRQPQHF. CDR3 sequence (DNA): TGCGCCAGCAGCTTGGTGGGGGGAAGGCAGCCCCAGCATTTT.

The CDR3 protein is CASSVDKPTLGDEQFF. The CDR3 coding sequence is TGTGCCAGCAGCGTTGACAAGCCCACCCTCGGGGATGAGCAGTTCTTC. The chain has TRBV2 and TRBJ2-1; TRBD2 might be the D (5 bases). The CDR3 covers 16 residues. V was shortened by 6 bases and J by 8 bases, with 23 bases between the two germline ends. CDR1 is SNHLY, CDR2 FYNNEI, per germline.

Here the CDR3 reads CASSLALASSYNEQFF. CDR3 coding DNA: TGCGCCAGCAGCTTGGCTCTGGCGAGCTCCTACAATGAGCAGTTCTTC. The genes are TRBV5-1 and TRBJ2-1; D unresolved. V gave up 0 bases and J gave up 0 bases, with 10 bases separating them. Germline CDR1 reads SGHRS; CDR2 reads YFSETQ. The CDR3 totals 16 residues. Filled out from reference TRBV5-1 and TRBJ2-1, the complete variable domain reads KAGVTQTPRYLIKTRGQQVTLSCSPISGHRSVSWYQQTPGQGLQFLFEYFSETQRNKGNFPGRFSGRQFSNSRSEMNVSTLELGDSALYLCASSLALASSYNEQFFGPGTRLTVL.

The rearrangement joins TRBV7-2 to TRBJ2-2, with 8 nucleotides matching TRBD1. V dropped 2 bases and J dropped 6; count of bases not matched to a gene: 8. CDR3 length: 16 residues. Germline lookup yields CDR1 SGHTA and CDR2 FQGNSA. This CDR3 reads CASSLNGQGLAGELFF. The CDR3 DNA is TGTGCCAGCAGCTTAAACGGACAGGGATTGGCCGGGGAGCTGTTTTTT.

The V and J genes are TRBV2 and TRBJ2-1, with 9 bases identical to TRBD2. There are 16 residues in the CDR3. Germline-derived CDR1 and CDR2 are SNHLY and FYNNEI. The V gene end was trimmed by 6 bases and the J gene end by 1 base; junction bases not matched to a gene: 7. The DNA for the CDR3 is TGTGCCAGCAGCGCGAGCGGGGGGCTTTCCTACAATGAGCAGTTCTTC. It specifies CASSASGGLSYNEQFF.

The V gene is TRBV6-2 or TRBV6-3, the J gene TRBJ2-5, with 12 bases identical to TRBD2. V lost 0 bases, J lost 5 bases, and 4 bases stayed unmatched. Germline V lookup: CDR1 MNHEY, CDR2 SVGEGT. CDR3 length: 16 amino acids. This chain's CDR3 is CASSYSLAGGMETQYF. The CDR3 coding sequence is TGTGCCAGCAGTTACTCCCTAGCGGGGGGGATGGAGACCCAGTACTTC.